This is a list of T cell receptor beta chains from one sample in a study of blood T cell repertoires in COVID-19. Assay: immunoSEQ multiplex PCR; the TCRdb copy retains only in-frame clones and omits some. The sample comprises a few hundred thousand clones, about 85% of which are singletons, and about 6% rests with the top ten. Sequencing was done on a sample of PBMCs or T cells enriched from blood (not recorded which). Receptors were obtained from a woman aged 30 to 39 who had recovered from COVID-19. Both conserved end residues are part of each CDR3. The D gene is left open where the match is weak. Some rows mark clone size as missing; the rest say once, few, many or name a class of expanded clone.

D gene | J gene | V gene | clone size | CDR3 protein | CDR3 DNA
. | TRBJ2-2 | TRBV19 | . | CASSISGTNTGELFF | TGTGCCAGTAGTATCTCAGGGACGAACACCGGGGAGCTGTTTTTT
. | TRBJ2-3 | TRBV12-3/TRBV12-4 | . | CASSKTQIVQYF | TGTGCCAGCAGCAAAACCCAGATCGTCCAGTATTTT
. | TRBJ1-4 | TRBV5-1 | . | CASSLLRGRDEKLFF | TGCGCCAGCAGCTTGTTGCGGGGGAGGGATGAAAAACTGTTTTTT
. | TRBJ1-6 | TRBV7-2 | . | CASSFRGSPLHF | TGTGCCAGCAGTTTCAGGGGTTCACCCCTCCACTTT
. | TRBJ2-2 | TRBV5-1 | . | CASSRQRDTTGELFF | TGCGCCAGCAGCCGCCAAAGGGACACCACCGGGGAGCTGTTTTTT
TRBD1 | TRBJ1-1 | TRBV30 | once | CAWSNVPGQGLIAEAFF | TGTGCCTGGAGTAACGTCCCGGGACAGGGTTTAATTGCTGAAGCTTTCTTT
. | TRBJ1-1 | TRBV7-9 | few | CASSLLGGSRTEAFF | TGTGCCAGCAGCTTATTAGGGGGATCTAGGACTGAAGCTTTCTTT
TRBD1 | TRBJ1-1 | TRBV4-1 | . | CASSLTGGGTEAFF | TGCGCCAGCAGCCTTACAGGGGGCGGCACTGAAGCTTTCTTT
TRBD2 | TRBJ2-1 | TRBV18 | once | CASSPRTPGGSYNEQFF | TGTGCCAGCTCACCACGAACCCCGGGGGGCTCCTACAATGAGCAGTTCTTC
TRBD1 | TRBJ1-5 | TRBV11-2 | . | CASSQGVGQLNQPQHF | TGTGCCAGCAGCCAGGGGGTGGGACAGCTCAATCAGCCCCAGCATTTT
TRBD1 | TRBJ1-2 | TRBV5-4 | . | CATGDRDYGYTF | TGTGCCACCGGGGACAGGGACTATGGCTACACCTTC
. | TRBJ1-2 | TRBV11-2 | . | CASSLLTDSGGGYTF | TGTGCCAGCAGCTTATTGACGGACTCTGGCGGGGGCTACACCTTC
TRBD1 | TRBJ1-5 | TRBV9 | . | CASSSRDRGQPQHF | TGTGCCAGCAGCTCCCGGGACAGGGGCCAGCCCCAGCATTTT
TRBD1 | TRBJ1-5 | TRBV10-3 | . | CAISKDRGHVQPQHF | TGTGCCATCAGCAAGGACAGGGGGCATGTTCAGCCCCAGCATTTT
. | TRBJ1-2 | TRBV5-1 | . | CASSPRQSNYGYTF | TGCGCCAGCAGCCCCCGACAGAGTAACTATGGCTACACCTTC
. | TRBJ1-1 | TRBV7-8 | . | CASSSGQYTEAFF | TGTGCCAGCAGCTCCGGACAGTACACTGAAGCTTTCTTT
TRBD2 | TRBJ2-6 | TRBV30 | . | CAWSVRRGEFSGANVLTF | TGTGCCTGGAGTGTAAGGCGGGGGGAATTCTCTGGGGCCAACGTCCTGACTTTC
. | TRBJ2-3 | TRBV27 | . | CASSSVLTQYF | TGTGCCAGCAGTTCGGTCCTTACGCAGTATTTT
TRBD1 | TRBJ1-5 | TRBV4-1 | . | CASSRDRGYQPQHF | TGCGCCAGCAGCCGGGACAGGGGTTATCAGCCCCAGCATTTT
TRBD1 | TRBJ1-3 | TRBV25-1 | . | CASRRQGDTIYF | TGTGCCAGCAGAAGACAGGGCGACACCATATATTTT
. | TRBJ1-2 | TRBV7-6 | . | CASSLRAGANYGYTF | TGTGCCAGCAGCTTACGAGCGGGGGCTAACTATGGCTACACCTTC
TRBD1 | TRBJ1-2 | TRBV5-6 | . | CASNPGGSVPYGYTF | TGTGCCAGCAACCCAGGGGGCTCAGTTCCCTATGGCTACACCTTC
TRBD1 | TRBJ2-2 | TRBV25-1 | . | CASSGQGKAGELFF | TGTGCCAGCAGTGGACAGGGGAAGGCCGGGGAGCTGTTTTTT
. | TRBJ1-1 | TRBV21-1 | once | CASSLGAQWTNTEAFF | TGTGCCAGCAGCCTTGGGGCCCAATGGACGAACACTGAAGCTTTCTTT
. | TRBJ2-3 | TRBV1 | . | CTSSSRLVRDTQYF | TGCACCAGCAGCTCCCGACTAGTTCGTGATACGCAGTATTTT
TRBD2 | TRBJ2-1 | TRBV6-5 | . | CASSLAGGRGEQFF | TGTGCCAGCAGTTTAGCGGGGGGCCGAGGTGAGCAGTTCTTC
. | TRBJ1-1 | TRBV28 | . | CASSLYRAGSEAFF | TGTGCCAGCAGTTTATACAGGGCCGGGTCTGAAGCTTTCTTT
TRBD1 | TRBJ2-4 | TRBV3-1/TRBV3-2 | . | CASSPRGLAKNIQYF | TGTGCCAGCAGCCCCAGGGGGCTAGCCAAAAACATTCAGTACTTC
TRBD2 | TRBJ2-3 | TRBV7-2 | . | CASSLLGGGDTQYF | TGTGCCAGCAGCTTATTGGGCGGGGGGGATACGCAGTATTTT
TRBD2 | TRBJ2-3 | TRBV11-3 | . | CASSLLSGGAADTQYF | TGTGCCAGCAGCCTATTAAGCGGGGGGGCCGCAGATACGCAGTATTTT
. | TRBJ1-1 | TRBV7-9 | once | CASSTIRGVRTEAFF | TGTGCCAGCAGCACAATCAGGGGTGTTCGAACTGAAGCTTTCTTT
TRBD1 | TRBJ2-5 | TRBV6-5 | once | CASSPPGTGEETQYF | TGTGCCAGCAGCCCACCTGGGACAGGGGAGGAGACCCAGTACTTC
. | TRBJ1-1 | TRBV19 | . | CASTMGGRPGAFF | TGTGCCAGTACCATGGGGGGGCGACCAGGAGCTTTCTTT
. | TRBJ1-5 | TRBV7-8 | once | CASSLGREHQPQHF | TGTGCCAGCAGCTTAGGTCGGGAACATCAGCCCCAGCATTTT
TRBD2 | TRBJ2-3 | TRBV7-3 | . | CASRTTSGGASPQYF | TGTGCCAGCAGAACGACTAGCGGGGGGGCTTCTCCGCAGTATTTT
. | TRBJ1-1 | TRBV5-4 | . | CASSWRAGEAFF | TGTGCCAGCAGCTGGCGAGCAGGGGAAGCTTTCTTT
. | TRBJ1-3 | TRBV2 | . | CASSEVTGKGAGNTIYF | TGTGCCAGCAGTGAAGTGACAGGCAAGGGGGCTGGAAACACCATATATTTT
. | TRBJ1-2 | TRBV12-3/TRBV12-4 | . | CATRQSRYGYTF | TGTGCCACCCGACAGAGCCGCTATGGCTACACCTTC
TRBD1 | TRBJ1-2 | TRBV19 | . | CASQGQKVGYTF | TGTGCCAGTCAGGGACAGAAGGTGGGCTACACCTTC
TRBD2 | TRBJ2-5 | TRBV9 | . | CASSEGTSGQETQYF | TGTGCCAGCAGCGAGGGGACTAGCGGACAAGAGACCCAGTACTTC
. | TRBJ1-5 | TRBV5-1 | once | CASSLGGLINQPQHF | TGCGCCAGCAGCTTGGGGGGCCTTATAAATCAGCCCCAGCATTTT
. | TRBJ1-1 | TRBV9 | . | CASSVALQGGGTEAFF | TGTGCCAGCAGCGTAGCCTTGCAGGGAGGTGGCACTGAAGCTTTCTTT
TRBD1 | TRBJ1-2 | TRBV10-3 | . | CAISGRDRGNYGYTF | TGTGCCATCAGTGGTCGGGACAGGGGGAACTATGGCTACACCTTC
TRBD1 | TRBJ1-2 | TRBV5-5 | . | CASSGTGNNYGYTF | TGTGCCAGCAGCGGGACAGGGAATAACTATGGCTACACCTTC
TRBD1 | TRBJ2-4 | TRBV19 | . | CASSSRRTGKNIQYF | TGTGCCAGTAGTTCACGGAGGACAGGGAAAAACATTCAGTACTTC
. | TRBJ2-7 | TRBV30 | few | CAWTSGTRNYEQYF | TGTGCCTGGACATCCGGGACACGCAACTACGAGCAGTACTTC
TRBD1 | TRBJ1-2 | TRBV2 | . | CASSLTGGNYGYTF | TGTGCCAGCAGCCTGACAGGGGGTAACTATGGCTACACCTTC
. | TRBJ2-7 | TRBV7-2 | . | CASSLTSYEQYF | TGTGCCAGCAGCTTAACCAGCTACGAGCAGTACTTC
TRBD1 | TRBJ1-6 | TRBV19 | . | CASTLQGADSPLHF | TGTGCCAGTACCCTACAGGGGGCTGACTCACCCCTCCACTTT
. | TRBJ2-7 | TRBV6-5 | . | CASSPPWQGGEQYF | TGTGCCAGCAGTCCCCCCTGGCAGGGCGGCGAGCAGTACTTC
. | TRBJ1-1 | TRBV5-4 | . | CASSSLDDYLNTEAFF | TGTGCCAGCAGCTCTCTAGACGATTACCTGAACACTGAAGCTTTCTTT
. | TRBJ2-7 | TRBV18 | . | CASSQLDSVDEQYF | TGTGCCAGCTCGCAGCTTGACAGTGTCGACGAGCAGTACTTC
TRBD2 | TRBJ2-1 | TRBV18 | . | CASSPEAPGGLFDEQFF | TGTGCCAGCTCACCAGAGGCCCCGGGGGGGCTCTTCGATGAGCAGTTCTTC
TRBD1 | TRBJ2-7 | TRBV7-6 | . | CASSLAMRGRDEQYF | TGTGCCAGCAGCTTAGCGATGAGGGGGCGCGACGAGCAGTACTTC
TRBD2 | TRBJ2-5 | TRBV24-1 | . | CATAEGAGVGETQYF | TGTGCCACCGCGGAGGGAGCGGGGGTTGGGGAGACCCAGTACTTC
. | TRBJ1-5 | TRBV4-3 | . | CASSQDSFGFRRGNQPQHF | TGCGCCAGCAGCCAAGATTCGTTTGGGTTTCGGCGGGGCAATCAGCCCCAGCATTTT
. | TRBJ1-1 | TRBV30 | few | CAWMTGLNTEAFF | TGTGCCTGGATGACAGGTCTGAACACTGAAGCTTTCTTT
. | TRBJ1-1 | TRBV10-3 | . | CAIRYGLNTEAFF | TGTGCCATCAGGTACGGTCTGAACACTGAAGCTTTCTTT
. | TRBJ1-1 | TRBV29-1 | . | CSVAGGGANAFF | TGCAGCGTGGCCGGCGGGGGGGCGAATGCTTTCTTT